These 31 T cell receptor beta chains originate from one sample sequenced in a study of human T cells and chemical hapten exposure. TCRdb analysed the RACE reads with MiXCR anew, one entry per CDR3 protein. The sample lists 42,000 or so distinct CDR3 sequences; about 8.9% were seen once. Time point of the sample: patch test 2, 6 weeks after DPC sensitization. The treatment is: therapeutic diphenylcyclopropenone sensitization with weekly scalp DPC. The sample here was whole blood, taken in connection with sensitization to the hapten diphenylcyclopropenone (DPC). The source is a woman aged 40 to 55 with alopecia areata. Some clones in this sample may be carry-over from other donors' samples.

This clonotype was found many times. The chain is built from TRBV9 and TRBJ2-7, with 9 bases identical to TRBD1. The germline V gene has CDR1 SGDLS and CDR2 YYNGEE. V lost 4 bases and J lost 5; bases outside the gene matches: 4. The CDR3 is 13 residues long. CDR3 sequence reads: CASSFGTGNEQYF. For the CDR3, the DNA is TGTGCCAGCAGCTTTGGGACAGGGAACGAGCAGTACTTC.

This clonotype was detected many times. The chain carries TRBV7-9 and TRBJ1-6; 7 bases fit TRBD1. Germline-derived CDR1 and CDR2 are SEHNR and FQNEAQ (reference sequence). This CDR3 region has 14 residues. After removal of 5 bases from V and 7 bases from J, the junction contained 5 bases not matched to a gene. CDR3 region: CASSPRGENSPLHF. The CDR3 nucleotides read TGTGCCAGCAGCCCCAGGGGGGAGAATTCACCCCTCCACTTT.

This clonotype occurred many times. This chain links TRBV4-1 with TRBJ1-1, with D possibly being TRBD1 (5 bases). There are 15 residues in the CDR3. The V gene's germline CDR1 is MGHRA and CDR2 YSYEKL. Trimming took off 3 bases at V and 0 bases at J, with 11 bases between the two ends. The CDR3 protein is CASSQVGHMNTEAFF. In DNA, the CDR3 is TGCGCCAGCAGCCAGGTCGGACATATGAACACTGAAGCTTTCTTT.

This clonotype was observed a few times. This chain uses TRBV9 with TRBJ2-7; 7 bases fit TRBD1. The ends lost 4 bases at V and 1 base at J; junction bases unmatched: 8. This CDR3 has 15 residues. The germline CDR1 and CDR2 sequences are SGDLS and YYNGEE. CDR3 protein: CASSPGTDPSYEQYF. CDR3 DNA sequence: TGTGCCAGCAGCCCTGGGACAGACCCATCCTACGAGCAGTACTTC.

This clonotype was counted ten times or more. V and J are TRBV28 and TRBJ2-1; 9 bases are a match to TRBD1. The V segment lost 3 bases and the J segment 8 bases; nucleotides outside the gene matches: 8. This CDR3 spans 15 amino acids. Germline V CDR1 and CDR2: MDHEN, SYDVKM. CDR3 DNA: TGTGCCAGCAGTTTCTGGGACAGGGTGGGCGATGAGCAGTTCTTC. Protein sequence: CASSFWDRVGDEQFF. Combining the CDR3 with reference TRBV28 and TRBJ2-1 gives the whole variable domain DVKVTQSSRYLVKRTGEKVFLECVQDMDHENMFWYRQDPGLGLRLIYFSYDVKMKEKGDIPEGYSVSREKKERFSLILESASTNQTSMYLCASSFWDRVGDEQFFGPGTRLTVL.

The rearrangement joins TRBV12-3 or TRBV12-4 to TRBJ2-6, with 7 bases matching TRBD1. Trimming at V came to 7 bases and at J to 0 bases, leaving 9 bases not matched to a gene. This CDR3 has 17 amino acids. CDR3 bases: TGTGCCAGCAACAGGGGCGAATTTAGCTCTGGGGCCAACGTCCTGACTTTC. It specifies CASNRGEFSSGANVLTF.

The CDR3 bases are TGTGCCAGCAGTGTTAATTCACCCCTCCACTTT. It yields the protein CASSVNSPLHF. The chain joins TRBV2 to TRBJ1-6; the D is unclear. Germline CDR1 SNHLY, CDR2 FYNNEI. Trimming stripped 4 bases from V and 6 bases from J, with 1 base between. This CDR3 spans 11 amino acids.

V and J are TRBV24-1 and TRBJ2-3; D uncertain. The CDR3 has 12 residues. V was clipped by 3 bases and J by 2 bases, with 2 bases between them. Germline CDR1 reads KGHDR; CDR2 reads SFDVKD. The CDR3 region has the DNA TGTGCCACCAGTGATGTCACAGATACGCAGTATTTT. This gives the protein CATSDVTDTQYF.

This chain joins TRBV9 and TRBJ2-7; 8 nucleotides line up with TRBD1. After removal of 4 bases from V and 2 bases from J, the junction contained 11 bases not matched to a gene. CDR1 is SGDLS and CDR2 is YYNGEE in the germline V gene. There are 16 residues in the CDR3. The chain's CDR3 is CASSQRTGQGTYEQYF. In nucleotides, the CDR3 is TGTGCCAGCAGCCAACGGACAGGACAGGGAACCTACGAGCAGTACTTC. Complete variable domain (other parts from reference TRBV9 and TRBJ2-7): DSGVTQTPKHLITATGQRVTLRCSPRSGDLSVYWYQQSLDQGLQFLIQYYNGEERAKGNILERFSAQQFPDLHSELNLSSLELGDSALYFCASSQRTGQGTYEQYFGPGTRLTVT.

The genes are TRBV28 and TRBJ1-1; maybe TRBD1 (5 bases). The CDR3 is 14 amino acids. V lost 4 bases to trimming and J lost 1 base, with 10 bases between them. CDR1 is MDHEN, CDR2 SYDVKM, per germline. CDR3 nucleotide sequence: TGTGCCAGCAGTTCTCTGAGGGGGAACACTGAAGCTTTCTTT. It codes for CASSSLRGNTEAFF.

This clonotype turned up a few times. The chain uses TRBV4-2 and TRBJ1-1, with D possibly matching TRBD1 (6 bases). Germline CDR1 is LGHNA and CDR2 is YNFKEQ. The CDR3 runs to 15 residues. V shed 4 bases and J shed 1 base, with 13 bases lying between them. This CDR3 is CASSPEDSPNTEAFF. CDR3 in DNA: TGTGCCAGCAGCCCTGAGGACAGCCCGAACACTGAAGCTTTCTTT.

This clonotype was seen ten or more times. The genes are TRBV12-3 or TRBV12-4 and TRBJ1-2; D remains unclear. Trimming cost V 5 bases and J 4 bases, with 14 bases left between them. CDR3 size: 14 residues. CDR3 nucleotide sequence: TGTGCCAGCAGTCCTCATGCAGTCAGCTATGGCTACACCTTC. Translating it yields CASSPHAVSYGYTF.

This clonotype was seen many times. This CDR3 reads CASSAGGALTDTQYF. In DNA, the CDR3 is TGTGCCAGCAGCGCCGGGGGGGCCTTGACAGATACGCAGTATTTT. The V call is TRBV9, the J call TRBJ2-3; 8 bases align to TRBD2. Trimming at V came to 3 bases and at J to 3 bases, leaving 6 bases not matched to a gene. CDR1 is SGDLS and CDR2 is YYNGEE in the germline V gene. The CDR3 is 15 amino acids.

This clonotype was counted many times. V usage is TRBV6-6 and J usage is TRBJ1-5; D gene ambiguous. The V end lost 6 bases, the J end lost 7 bases, and 10 bases lay between the germline ends. In germline, CDR1 is MNHNY, CDR2 SVGAGI (reference sequence). CDR3 length: 12 amino acids. The DNA for the CDR3 is TGTGCCAGCAGCGGCGCAGACCAGCCCCAGCATTTT. It encodes CASSGADQPQHF.

This clonotype was seen ten or more times. J is TRBJ2-5 and V is TRBV12-3 or TRBV12-4, with a possible D match to TRBD1 (6 bases). This CDR3 is built from 13 residues. V was pared by 6 bases and J by 2 bases, with 10 bases between. The CDR3 sequence is CASSAGQQETQYF. The CDR3 DNA is TGTGCCAGCAGCGCCGGACAGCAAGAGACCCAGTACTTC.

Comments on this clonotype: Possible read error: a much larger clone is one base away. The V and J genes are TRBV6-5 and TRBJ1-6; 8 bases are shared with TRBD1. V shed 6 bases, J shed 10 bases, and the junction held 5 bases outside the gene matches. This CDR3 spans 13 amino acids. Germline V gene data show CDR1 as MNHEY and CDR2 as SVGAGI. The DNA for the CDR3 is TGTGCCAGCAGGACAGGGGTTTCGTCACCCCTCCACTTT. Translation: CASRTGVSSPLHF.

This chain joins TRBV10-3 and TRBJ1-1; D is uncertain. Between the trimmed V and J ends, which lost 2 bases and 3 bases, there was a span of 10 bases. The germline gives CDR1 ENHRY, CDR2 SYGVKD. There are 14 residues in the CDR3. CDR3 residues: CAISEGNSHTEAFF. In DNA form, the CDR3 reads TGTGCCATCAGTGAGGGGAACTCACACACTGAAGCTTTCTTT.

This clonotype was found many times. The rearrangement uses TRBV7-9 and TRBJ1-4, with TRBD1 matching over 10 bases. This CDR3 region has 15 residues. Trimming at V came to 4 bases and at J to 7 bases, leaving 6 bases not matched to a gene. The germline CDR1 and CDR2 sequences are SEHNR and FQNEAQ (reference sequence). This CDR3 reads CASSYSTGGGEKLFF. The CDR3 DNA reads as TGTGCCAGCAGCTACTCGACAGGGGGCGGTGAAAAACTGTTTTTT.

This clonotype was counted many times. The chain joins TRBV19 to TRBJ2-2; D tentatively fits TRBD1 or TRBD2 (6 bases each). The germline CDR1 and CDR2 sequences are LNHDA and SQIVND (reference sequence). Trimming stripped 4 bases from V and 1 base from J, with 10 bases between. There are 15 residues in the CDR3. The DNA of the CDR3 is TGTGCCAGTAGTAACGGGGGCCTGAACACCGGGGAGCTGTTTTTT. Its translation: CASSNGGLNTGELFF.

This clonotype was observed many times. This chain links TRBV7-6 with TRBJ2-1; D unclear. The CDR3 has 13 amino acids. Germline assignment: CDR1 SGHVS and CDR2 FNYEAQ. V was trimmed by 3 bases and J by 1 base, leaving 4 bases between them. The CDR3 protein is CASSLGSYNEQFF. The CDR3 nucleotides read TGTGCCAGCAGCTTGGGGTCCTACAATGAGCAGTTCTTC.

Ten or more counts support this clonotype. The chain joins TRBV12-3 or TRBV12-4 to TRBJ1-2, with a tentative D call TRBD1 (5 bases). V lost 1 base and J lost 4, with 13 bases in between. This CDR3 comprises 15 residues. The CDR3 spells CASSLDDRDFYGYTF. CDR3 DNA: TGTGCCAGCAGTTTAGATGATCGGGACTTCTATGGCTACACCTTC.

This clonotype was recorded at least ten times. The chain has TRBV18 and TRBJ1-3, with D unclear. CDR3 length equals 16 residues. V lost 5 bases and J lost 0, with 14 bases in between. Germline-derived CDR1 and CDR2 are KGHSH and LQKENI. The CDR3: CASSTNRHVSGNTIYF. CDR3 DNA sequence: TGTGCCAGCTCAACCAATCGACACGTCTCTGGAAACACCATATATTTT.

Ten or more counts support this clonotype. The chain recombines TRBV18 with TRBJ1-5; no definite D call. Germline V gives CDR1 KGHSH, CDR2 LQKENI. Trimming cost V 5 bases and J 4 bases, with 9 bases left between them. The CDR3 loop spans 13 amino acids. The CDR3 is CASSRERNQPQHF. CDR3 coding DNA: TGTGCCAGCTCAAGAGAAAGGAATCAGCCCCAGCATTTT.

This clonotype has a count of ten or more. This chain uses TRBV7-2 with TRBJ1-1; D gene ambiguous. Trimming removed 5 bases from V and 5 bases from J, with 18 bases in between. CDR3 length: 15 amino acids. Germline lookup yields CDR1 SGHTA and CDR2 FQGNSA. The CDR3 DNA is TGTGCCAGCAGCCCCCAGGCTCATAAGTCAACTGAAGCTTTCTTT. Protein: CASSPQAHKSTEAFF. Looking up the rest from reference TRBV7-2 and TRBJ1-1 gives the full variable domain: GAGVSQSPSNKVTEKGKDVELRCDPISGHTALYWYRQSLGQGLEFLIYFQGNSAPDKSGLPSDRFSAERTGGSVSTLTIQRTQQEDSAVYLCASSPQAHKSTEAFFGQGTRLTVV.

This clonotype was recorded at least ten times. The V gene is TRBV24-1, the J gene TRBJ2-1, with D hard to call. V was cut by 3 bases and J by 4 bases, with 3 bases left in between. This CDR3 is 12 amino acids long. Germline CDR1 and CDR2: KGHDR and SFDVKD. The CDR3 nucleotides read TGTGCCACCAGTGATCGGTACAATGAGCAGTTCTTC. It yields the protein CATSDRYNEQFF.

This clonotype was seen ten or more times. This rearrangement joins TRBV30 to TRBJ2-7; D remains ambiguous. Per the germline V gene, CDR1 is GTSNPN and CDR2 is SVGIG (reference sequence). This CDR3 is built from 10 residues. With 1 base removed from V and 6 bases from J, the gap between germline ends came to 4 bases. The chain's CDR3 is CAWSGAEQYF. Here the CDR3 DNA reads TGTGCCTGGAGTGGGGCCGAGCAGTACTTC.

This clonotype was counted many times. The CDR3: CASSYSPRGEDTQYF. The CDR3 nucleotides are TGTGCCAGCAGTTACAGTCCGCGGGGGGAAGATACGCAGTATTTT. This chain connects TRBV6-5 to TRBJ2-3, with 8 positions matching TRBD2. The V segment lost 2 bases and the J segment 5 bases; nucleotides outside the gene matches: 6. The CDR3 covers 15 residues. Looked up from germline, CDR1 is MNHEY and CDR2 is SVGAGI.

Many counts were recorded for this clonotype. The CDR3 DNA is TGCAGTGCTAGAGATTTGGACAGGGATTTGGGAGAGCAGTACTTC. It encodes CSARDLDRDLGEQYF. The gene calls are TRBV20-1 and TRBJ2-7; 8 nucleotides line up with TRBD1. This CDR3 spans 15 amino acids. Germline V gene sequence: CDR1 DFQATT, CDR2 SNEGSKA (reference sequence). With 0 bases clipped from V and 7 bases from J, the junction kept 11 bases outside the gene matches.

Many counts were recorded for this clonotype. The chain has TRBV13 and TRBJ2-3; no firm D call. The CDR3 is made up of 13 amino acids. Germline V gene data show CDR1 as PRHDT and CDR2 as FYEKMQ (reference sequence). The V end lost 4 bases, the J end lost 5 bases, and 10 bases lay between the germline ends. CDR3 nucleotides: TGTGCCAGCAGCTCCTTCGGTGAAGATACGCAGTATTTT. It codes for CASSSFGEDTQYF.

As concerns this clonotype: Just one base apart from a much larger clone, this may be a read error. This chain joins TRBV5-1 and TRBJ1-5; possibly TRBD1 for D (6 bases). CDR1 and CDR2 (germline): SGHRS, YFSETQ. The CDR3 is made up of 14 amino acids. The CDR3 spells CTSSLGADNQPQHF. CDR3 coding DNA: TGCACCAGCAGCTTGGGGGCGGACAATCAGCCCCAGCATTTT.

This clonotype was counted many times. The CDR3 region is CASQLTGGPEAFF. CDR3 nucleotide sequence: TGCGCCAGCCAACTGACAGGGGGACCTGAAGCTTTCTTT. V gene TRBV5-1 combines with J gene TRBJ1-1; 9 bases are a match to TRBD1. The germline gives CDR1 SGHRS, CDR2 YFSETQ. The V segment lost 7 bases and the J segment 6 bases; nucleotides outside the gene matches: 7. This CDR3 comprises 13 residues.